What follows are 25 T cell receptor beta chains derived from one specimen sequenced in a study of cytomegalovirus exposure and HLA in healthy donors. In the PCR, 60 Vbeta and 13 Jbeta primers were used. Method: immunoSEQ multiplex PCR; TCRdb's copy keeps in-frame clones and lacks some. The table shows 120,000 to 150,000 clones, with 73% occurring only once. The sequencing sample was made of PBMCs. The receptors originated from a human donor in good health.

The CDR3 region has the DNA TGTGCCAGCAGCGTAGATGCGGATAACACTGAAGCTTTCTTT. Protein sequence: CASSVDADNTEAFF. The chain uses TRBV9 and TRBJ1-1; D is undetermined. Trimming removed 0 bases at V and 2 bases at J, with 8 bases between. The CDR3 has 14 residues. CDR1 is SGDLS, CDR2 YYNGEE, per germline.

The chain links TRBV5-1 to TRBJ2-3; a weak D match, TRBD1 (6 bases). This CDR3 spans 17 amino acids. From germline, CDR1 is SGHRS and CDR2 YFSETQ. V gave up 2 bases and J gave up 0 bases, with 16 bases separating them. Here the CDR3 DNA reads TGCGCCAGCAGCTTTTTCCCCGACAGGTCTAGCACAGATACGCAGTATTTT. Translating gives CASSFFPDRSSTDTQYF.

V is TRBV5-1 and J is TRBJ2-5, with 15 bases that match TRBD2. Germline CDR1 and CDR2: SGHRS and YFSETQ. V was clipped by 8 bases and J by 4 bases; unmatched bases: 3. CDR3 length: 14 residues. The CDR3 bases are TGCGCCAGTGGACTAGCGGGAGGGCCAGAGACCCAGTACTTC. Protein sequence: CASGLAGGPETQYF.

This clone was observed once. The chain joins TRBV27 to TRBJ2-7; 10 positions agree with TRBD1. This CDR3 spans 16 amino acids. Trimming took 6 bases from V and 3 from J; bases not matched to a gene: 11. From germline, CDR1 is MNHEY and CDR2 SMNVEV (reference sequence). CDR3 DNA: TGTGCCAGCAGCAAACCTACGGGACAGGGGATCTACGAGCAGTACTTC. Its protein product is CASSKPTGQGIYEQYF.

This clone was observed a handful of times. A read error may account for a junction end that differs from germline. V and J are TRBV2 and TRBJ1-1, with D maybe TRBD1 (5 bases). The CDR3 spans 14 residues. Germline values: CDR1 SNHLY, CDR2 FYNNEI. CDR3 bases: TGTGCCAGCAGCGAAGATACAGGTAACACTGAAGCTTTCTTT. It translates to CASSEDTGNTEAFF. The whole variable domain, remainder taken from reference TRBV2 and TRBJ1-1, is EPEVTQTPSHQVTQMGQEVILRCVPISNHLYFYWYRQILGQKVEFLVSFYNNEISEKSEIFDDQFSVERPDGSNFTLKIRSTKLEDSAMYFCASSEDTGNTEAFFGQGTRLTVV.

This clone has only a few counts. In DNA form, the CDR3 reads TGTGCCAGCAGTTTAAGGCAGGGGAGCCTCTATAGCAATCAGCCCCAGCATTTT. This sequence encodes CASSLRQGSLYSNQPQHF. The V call is TRBV28, the J call TRBJ1-5; perhaps TRBD1 as D (6 bases). This CDR3 contains 18 residues. V lost 2 bases, J lost 0 bases, and 17 bases lay in between. Germline V gives CDR1 MDHEN, CDR2 SYDVKM.

Only one count was recorded for this clone. The chain has TRBV4-1 and TRBJ2-1; TRBD2 matches 14 bases. CDR3 length: 16 amino acids. V was pared by 0 bases and J by 9 bases, with 4 bases of the junction left unmatched. Germline V lookup: CDR1 MGHRA, CDR2 YSYEKL. CDR3 loop: CASSQDWTSGRSEQFF. CDR3 nucleotide sequence: TGCGCCAGCAGCCAAGATTGGACTAGCGGGAGGAGTGAGCAGTTCTTC.

The chain recombines TRBV4-1 with TRBJ1-2; D unclear. Germline CDR1 and CDR2: MGHRA and YSYEKL. The CDR3 has 14 amino acids. Trimming removed 1 base at V and 4 bases at J, with 10 bases between. DNA of the CDR3: TGCGCCAGCAGCCAAGTTATGGTCGGCTATGGCTACACCTTC. This encodes CASSQVMVGYGYTF.

V usage is TRBV7-9 and J usage is TRBJ2-1; 7 bases are shared with TRBD2. The junction had 5 bases not matched to a gene; V was cut back by 6 bases and J by 0 bases. This CDR3 is 15 amino acids long. The germline CDR1 and CDR2 sequences are SEHNR and FQNEAQ (reference sequence). The CDR3 DNA reads as TGTGCCAGCAGGTACGGGACTATCTCCTACAATGAGCAGTTCTTC. It yields the protein CASRYGTISYNEQFF.

This clone has just a few counts. The J gene is TRBJ2-1, the V gene TRBV28, with a tentative D call TRBD1 (7 bases). V lost 8 bases and J 12 bases, leaving 23 bases between the germline ends. The CDR3 contains 14 residues. Germline assignment: CDR1 MDHEN and CDR2 SYDVKM. CDR3: CASLPGTAAGGQFF. CDR3 nucleotide sequence: TGTGCCAGCCTCCCCGGGACAGCAGCGGGCGGGCAGTTCTTC.

The V and J genes are TRBV5-1 and TRBJ1-1; TRBD1 aligns across 7 bases. After removal of 4 bases from V and 5 bases from J, the junction contained 8 bases not matched to a gene. The CDR3 covers 14 residues. Germline V gives CDR1 SGHRS, CDR2 YFSETQ. The CDR3 reads CASSADRVRTEAFF. Written as DNA, the CDR3 is TGCGCCAGCAGCGCAGACAGGGTTCGGACTGAAGCTTTCTTT.

In its sample, this clone was seen a few times. The rearrangement joins TRBV4-1 to TRBJ1-5; D uncertain. V lost 6 bases and J 7 bases, leaving 10 bases between the germline ends. This CDR3 spans 12 amino acids. Germline loops: CDR1 MGHRA, CDR2 YSYEKL. CDR3 bases: TGCGCCAGCAGTCCAGTGGGCCAGCCCCAGCATTTT. This gives the protein CASSPVGQPQHF.

This chain joins TRBV14 and TRBJ2-3; D uncertain. From germline, CDR1 is SGHDN and CDR2 FVKESK. The CDR3 spans 11 residues. V was shortened by 3 bases and J by 5 bases, with 3 bases between the two germline ends. The CDR3 here is CASSHLDTQYF. CDR3 coding DNA: TGTGCCAGCAGCCACTTAGATACGCAGTATTTT. Full variable domain (outside the CDR3, taken from reference TRBV14 and TRBJ2-3): EAGVTQFPSHSVIEKGQTVTLRCDPISGHDNLYWYRRVMGKEIKFLLHFVKESKQDESGMPNNRFLAERTGGTYSTLKVQPAELEDSGVYFCASSHLDTQYFGPGTRLTVL.

CDR3 bases: TGTGCCAGCAGCTCATCACGGGACAGGGGGTCAAGAGATACGCAGTATTTT. Translation gives CASSSSRDRGSRDTQYF. The chain is built from TRBV13 and TRBJ2-3; 11 nucleotides line up with TRBD1. Germline CDR1 reads PRHDT; CDR2 reads FYEKMQ (reference sequence). The V gene end was trimmed by 4 bases and the J gene end by 5 bases; junction bases not matched to a gene: 11. CDR3 length: 17 amino acids. The full variable domain, with the rest looked up from reference TRBV13 and TRBJ2-3, is AAGVIQSPRHLIKEKRETATLKCYPIPRHDTVYWYQQGPGQDPQFLISFYEKMQSDKGSIPDRFSAQQFSDYHSELNMSSLELGDSALYFCASSSSRDRGSRDTQYFGPGTRLTVL.

The chain uses TRBV5-4 and TRBJ2-2, with TRBD1 matching 9 bases. CDR3 length equals 14 residues. Germline lookup yields CDR1 SGHNT and CDR2 YYREEE (reference sequence). V lost 0 bases to trimming and J lost 8 bases; unmatched junction nucleotides: 2. CDR3 residues: CASSLDRGQGELFF. DNA of the CDR3: TGTGCCAGCAGCTTGGACAGGGGGCAAGGGGAGCTGTTTTTT.

This sequence joins TRBV10-1 and TRBJ2-7; 9 bases match TRBD2. The length of the CDR3 is 13 residues. Germline assignment: CDR1 WNHNN and CDR2 SYGVQD (reference sequence). Unmatched junction bases numbered 3, after V lost 6 bases and J lost 3 bases. CDR3 amino acids: CASSVSGSYEQYF. CDR3 sequence (DNA): TGCGCCAGCAGCGTTAGCGGGAGCTACGAGCAGTACTTC.

This sequence joins TRBV7-3 and TRBJ2-3; no firm D call. The CDR3 consists of 11 residues. The V gene's germline CDR1 is SGHTA and CDR2 FQGTGA. Trimming pared 4 bases from V and 11 bases from J, leaving 10 bases between. CDR3: CASSSSRVQYF. CDR3 bases: TGTGCCAGCAGCTCCTCTAGAGTGCAGTATTTT.

The chain carries TRBV6-1 and TRBJ2-2; the D is unclear. The CDR3 sequence is 14 residues long. Germline values: CDR1 MNHNS, CDR2 SASEGT. Trimming pared 4 bases from V and 0 bases from J, leaving 6 bases between. CDR3 DNA sequence: TGTGCCAGCAGTGGACTTCCGAACACCGGGGAGCTGTTTTTT. It is translated as CASSGLPNTGELFF.

CDR3 region: CASSQQHTEAFF. The DNA for the CDR3 is TGTGCCAGCAGCCAACAGCACACTGAAGCTTTCTTT. This sequence joins TRBV5-5 and TRBJ1-1; D not certain. The CDR3 consists of 12 residues. Germline CDR1 and CDR2: SGHKS and YYEKEE (reference sequence). V was trimmed by 4 bases and J by 3 bases, leaving 7 bases between them.

V and J are TRBV28 and TRBJ1-2, with D perhaps TRBD1 (6 bases). V was trimmed by 6 bases and J by 5 bases, leaving 13 bases between them. The CDR3 loop spans 13 amino acids. Germline V gene lookup returns CDR1 MDHEN and CDR2 SYDVKM. Here the CDR3 reads CASRGTGNYGYTF. The CDR3 DNA reads as TGTGCCAGCAGAGGAACAGGGAATTATGGCTACACCTTC.

The V and J genes are TRBV11-2 and TRBJ1-3; TRBD1 matches at 7 bases. V lost 7 bases to trimming and J lost 3 bases; unmatched junction nucleotides: 9. The CDR3 has 15 residues. Germline V gene lookup returns CDR1 SGHAT and CDR2 FQNNGV. The CDR3 DNA sequence: TGTGCCAGCATCCTCCAGGGGGGACGTGGAAACACCATATATTTT. This sequence encodes CASILQGGRGNTIYF.

The chain couples TRBV6-5 to TRBJ2-3; a possible D gene is TRBD2 (6 bases). Trimming left V 4 bases short and J 0 bases short, with 11 bases between. This CDR3 region has 15 residues. Germline V gene lookup returns CDR1 MNHEY and CDR2 SVGAGI. CDR3 sequence: CASSSGGRSTDTQYF. The CDR3 DNA sequence: TGTGCCAGCAGTTCCGGAGGGAGGAGCACAGATACGCAGTATTTT.

The CDR3 protein is CSVEKGWGREQYF. Written as DNA, the CDR3 is TGCAGCGTTGAAAAGGGCTGGGGGCGGGAGCAGTACTTC. The genes are TRBV29-1 and TRBJ2-5, with D possibly TRBD2 on 7 matching bases. Germline V lookup: CDR1 SQVTM, CDR2 ANQGSEA. V gave up 2 bases and J gave up 11 bases, with 18 bases separating them. The CDR3 runs 13 residues.

The chain recombines TRBV5-1 with TRBJ2-1; D perhaps matches TRBD1 (5 bases). The CDR3 runs 14 residues. Germline V gives CDR1 SGHRS, CDR2 YFSETQ. V was trimmed by 5 bases and J by 6 bases, leaving 15 bases between them. The CDR3 is CASRLGQGGNEQFF. The CDR3 DNA is TGCGCCAGCAGGCTAGGCCAGGGTGGCAATGAGCAGTTCTTC.

The chain carries TRBV2 and TRBJ1-1; tentatively, D is TRBD1 (5 bases). V was pared by 1 base and J by 10 bases, with 13 bases between. Per the germline V gene, CDR1 is SNHLY and CDR2 is FYNNEI. The CDR3 spans 13 residues. The CDR3 sequence: CASSEEQARGAFF. CDR3 DNA: TGTGCCAGCAGTGAAGAACAGGCCCGAGGAGCTTTCTTT.